The present TCR beta chain was sequenced within a study of blood T cell repertoires in COVID-19. Germline assignment: CDR1 MGHRA and CDR2 YSYEKL. V lost 6 bases, J lost 5 bases, and 13 bases stayed unmatched. The CDR3 is 15 amino acids. Authors' processing steps: Reference gene primer amplification gave nucleated cell count estimates. Produced via immunoSEQ multiplex PCR; TCRdb's table is partial and in-frame only. V, J and clone size derive from that table, while D and trimming were established from the DNA sequence. The sample includes 450,000 to 500,000 clones, 70% to 90% of them seen just once. The gene calls are TRBV4-1 and TRBJ2-7, with 7 bases identical to TRBD1. The sequence came from a human donor in a cohort sampled during active COVID-19. What was sequenced was peripheral blood. The CDR3 bases are TGCGCCAGCAGGAGGACGGGGACAGCCTGGGACGAGCAGTACTTC. Translated, it gives CASRRTGTAWDEQYF.